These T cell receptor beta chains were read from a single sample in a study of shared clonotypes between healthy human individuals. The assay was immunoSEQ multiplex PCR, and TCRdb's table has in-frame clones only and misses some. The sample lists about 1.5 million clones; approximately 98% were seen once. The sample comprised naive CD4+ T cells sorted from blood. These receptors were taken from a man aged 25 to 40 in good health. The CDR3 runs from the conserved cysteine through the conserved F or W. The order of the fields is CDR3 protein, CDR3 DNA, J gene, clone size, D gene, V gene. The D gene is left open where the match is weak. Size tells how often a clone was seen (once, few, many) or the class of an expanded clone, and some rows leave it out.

CASSYRTSGIYEQYF | TGTGCCAGCAGTTATCGGACTAGCGGGATCTACGAGCAGTACTTC | TRBJ2-7 | NA | TRBD2 | TRBV6-5
CASSQSWGGDVSNQPQHF | TGTGCCAGCAGCCAATCGTGGGGAGGGGACGTTAGCAATCAGCCCCAGCATTTT | TRBJ1-5 | NA | NA | TRBV14
CASSASRDRGEAFF | TGTGCCAGCAGCGCCTCTCGGGACAGGGGAGAAGCTTTCTTT | TRBJ1-1 | NA | TRBD1 | TRBV27
CASSRGLAYNTGELFF | TGTGCCAGCAGCAGGGGACTAGCTTACAACACCGGGGAGCTGTTTTTT | TRBJ2-2 | NA | TRBD2 | TRBV11-2
CASSGGTVSGANVLTF | TGTGCCAGCAGCGGAGGGACAGTCTCTGGGGCCAACGTCCTGACTTTC | TRBJ2-6 | NA | TRBD1 | TRBV9
CASSLERNTEAFF | TGTGCCAGCAGCTTGGAGAGGAACACTGAAGCTTTCTTT | TRBJ1-1 | NA | NA | TRBV5-4
CATSRDYSDSRSYEQYF | TGTGCCACCAGCAGAGATTACTCGGACAGTCGCTCCTACGAGCAGTACTTC | TRBJ2-7 | NA | NA | TRBV15
CASSDGQVYQPQHF | TGTGCCAGCAGTGATGGACAGGTATATCAGCCCCAGCATTTT | TRBJ1-5 | once | TRBD1 | TRBV2
CASSTGPGDTGELFF | TGTGCCAGCAGCACCGGGCCTGGCGACACCGGGGAGCTGTTTTTT | TRBJ2-2 | NA | NA | TRBV11-2
CASSYSVGEKLFF | TGTGCCAGCAGTTACTCAGTCGGTGAAAAACTGTTTTTT | TRBJ1-4 | NA | NA | TRBV6-5
CASTYKGHIQYF | TGTGCCAGCACCTATAAGGGACACATTCAGTACTTC | TRBJ2-4 | NA | NA | TRBV7-9
CASSVSNQPQHF | TGTGCCAGCAGTGTCAGCAATCAGCCCCAGCATTTT | TRBJ1-5 | NA | NA | TRBV25-1
CASGDLLVFHNEQFF | TGTGCCAGCGGGGACCTACTAGTATTCCACAATGAGCAGTTCTTC | TRBJ2-1 | NA | NA | TRBV7-9
CASSTHEVNYGYTF | TGTGCCAGCAGTACCCATGAAGTCAACTATGGCTACACCTTC | TRBJ1-2 | NA | NA | TRBV28
CAWSRGDSFTDTQYF | TGTGCCTGGAGTCGGGGGGACAGCTTCACAGATACGCAGTATTTT | TRBJ2-3 | once | NA | TRBV30
CASSFTGANTEAFF | TGTGCCAGCAGCTTTACAGGAGCGAACACTGAAGCTTTCTTT | TRBJ1-1 | NA | NA | TRBV7-9